Below, 23 T cell receptor beta chains from the same sample are listed, as sequenced in a study of shared clonotypes between healthy human individuals. The naive CD8 subset, CD45RO-negative cells positively selected for CCR7, excluded terminally differentiated effector memory CD45RA+ cells. Libraries were prepared by immunoSEQ multiplex PCR; TCRdb keeps only in-frame clonotypes and omits some of them. The sample has more than 2 million clones, approximately 94% seen once. The sequencing sample was made of naive CD8+ T cells sorted from blood. The receptors shown here come from a man aged 18 to 30 in good health.

The chain links TRBV4-1 to TRBJ2-5, with TRBD2 matching over 7 bases. The V gene's germline CDR1 is MGHRA and CDR2 YSYEKL. V shed 3 bases, J shed 3 bases, and the junction held 10 bases outside the gene matches. CDR3 size: 16 residues. For the CDR3, the DNA is TGCGCCAGCAGCCATATGGGGAGGGGTTTGGAAGAGACCCAGTACTTC. This translates into CASSHMGRGLEETQYF.

This clone was seen only once. V is TRBV6-5 and J is TRBJ1-1, with D possibly TRBD1 on 6 matching bases. The germline V gene has CDR1 MNHEY and CDR2 SVGAGI. The CDR3 has 15 residues. V lost 0 bases and J lost 7, with 15 bases in between. In DNA form, the CDR3 reads TGTGCCAGCAGTTACTCGATAGGGGGGATGATTGAAGCTTTCTTT. Its protein is CASSYSIGGMIEAFF.

The chain is built from TRBV10-1 and TRBJ2-7; 7 nucleotides line up with TRBD2. CDR3 length: 15 amino acids. V lost 4 bases and J lost 1; bases outside the gene matches: 7. The germline V gene encodes CDR1 WNHNN and CDR2 SYGVQD (reference sequence). Written as DNA, the CDR3 is TGCGCCAGCAGTGGTGGACGGGGGGATTCCTACGAGCAGTACTTC. As protein: CASSGGRGDSYEQYF.

The chain uses TRBV5-8 and TRBJ1-2, with D perhaps matching TRBD1 (6 bases). V gave up 4 bases and J gave up 4 bases, with 17 bases separating them. Germline lookup yields CDR1 SGHTS and CDR2 YDEGEE. This CDR3 contains 15 residues. The CDR3 reads CASSPNRVLIYGYTF. The CDR3 bases are TGTGCCAGCAGCCCCAACAGGGTTCTTATCTATGGCTACACCTTC.

This clone was detected once. The chain uses TRBV4-1 and TRBJ2-7; weak D call: TRBD2 (5 bases). Germline loops: CDR1 MGHRA, CDR2 YSYEKL. The CDR3 length is 15 residues. V was shortened by 4 bases and J by 0 bases, with 13 bases between the two germline ends. Written as DNA, the CDR3 is TGCGCCAGCAGCCCGGAGGAGACACCCTCCTACGAGCAGTACTTC. Protein product: CASSPEETPSYEQYF.

Notes on this clone: The same CDR3 is also encoded by other DNA sequences in this sample. This chain links TRBV30 with TRBJ2-7; D not resolved. The CDR3 is 12 residues long. Germline CDR1 is GTSNPN and CDR2 is SVGIG (reference sequence). V was cut by 2 bases and J by 0 bases, with 5 bases left in between. The CDR3 coding sequence is TGTGCCTGGAGTTTGAGCTCCTACGAGCAGTACTTC. Its translation is CAWSLSSYEQYF.

The rearrangement links TRBV28 to TRBJ2-1, with D uncertain. Germline V CDR1 and CDR2: MDHEN, SYDVKM. CDR3 size: 13 residues. V shed 5 bases and J shed 7 bases, with 12 bases lying between them. CDR3 protein: CASSPSSLNEQFF. DNA for the CDR3: TGTGCCAGCAGTCCCAGCTCGCTTAATGAGCAGTTCTTC.

The chain combines TRBV7-9 with TRBJ2-5; TRBD2 matches 12 bases. The length of the CDR3 is 16 residues. Germline lookup yields CDR1 SEHNR and CDR2 FQNEAQ (reference sequence). V lost 4 bases, J lost 5 bases, and 8 bases stayed unmatched. Here the CDR3 reads CASSSSTSGSGETQYF. CDR3 nucleotide sequence: TGTGCCAGCAGCTCCTCGACTAGCGGGAGTGGGGAGACCCAGTACTTC.

J is TRBJ1-1 and V is TRBV4-3; D remains ambiguous. V shed 0 bases and J shed 6 bases, with 14 bases lying between them. The CDR3 is made up of 15 amino acids. Germline V gives CDR1 LGHNA, CDR2 YSLEER. The CDR3, as DNA: TGCGCCAGCAGCCAAGAAGACGCTAAGTCGCCTGAAGCTTTCTTT. Its protein is CASSQEDAKSPEAFF.

Note on this clone: Other DNA sequences from this sample encode an identical CDR3 as well. The chain couples TRBV19 to TRBJ1-1, with D unclear. V was pared by 3 bases and J by 0 bases, with 8 bases between. Germline V gives CDR1 LNHDA, CDR2 SQIVND (reference sequence). The CDR3 totals 14 residues. DNA of the CDR3: TGTGCCAGTAGTATCGGAGGCGTGAACACTGAAGCTTTCTTT. It codes for CASSIGGVNTEAFF.

The chain has TRBV4-1 and TRBJ1-1; tentatively, D is TRBD1 (6 bases). The CDR3 extends over 14 amino acids. The germline CDR1 and CDR2 sequences are MGHRA and YSYEKL. The V gene lost 4 bases and the J gene lost 3 bases, with 12 bases spanning the gap. The CDR3: CASSPGRGYTEAFF. CDR3 nucleotides: TGCGCCAGCAGCCCCGGGAGGGGGTACACTGAAGCTTTCTTT.

About this clone: This specimen includes other DNA sequences encoding the same CDR3. The chain recombines TRBV4-3 with TRBJ2-1; 12 bases are shared with TRBD2. V trimming: 4 bases; J trimming: 8 bases; junction bases outside the gene matches: 3. Per the germline V gene, CDR1 is LGHNA and CDR2 is YSLEER. The CDR3 totals 14 residues. CDR3 coding DNA: TGCGCCAGCAGCCCGACTAGCGGGAGCTATGAGCAGTTCTTC. This sequence encodes CASSPTSGSYEQFF.

This chain uses TRBV7-8 with TRBJ2-7; 10 positions agree with TRBD1. The V segment lost 6 bases and the J segment 5 bases; nucleotides outside the gene matches: 10. CDR3 size: 15 residues. The germline V gene encodes CDR1 SGHVS and CDR2 FQNEAQ. CDR3 bases: TGTGCCAGCAGGGGCGGACAGGGGGTGGCCCACGAGCAGTACTTC. Its translation: CASRGGQGVAHEQYF. The complete variable domain, with remaining parts taken from reference TRBV7-8 and TRBJ2-7, reads GAGVSQSPRYKVAKRGQDVALRCDPISGHVSLFWYQQALGQGPEFLTYFQNEAQLDKSGLPSDRFFAERPEGSVSTLKIQRTQQEDSAVYLCASRGGQGVAHEQYFGPGTRLTVT.

The rearrangement links TRBV6-6 to TRBJ1-1, with D hard to call. The V gene lost 1 base and the J gene lost 1 base, with 7 bases spanning the gap. The CDR3 sequence is 14 residues long. CDR1 and CDR2 (germline): MNHNY, SVGAGI (reference sequence). CDR3 residues: CASSYWESNTEAFF. Here the CDR3 DNA reads TGTGCCAGCAGTTACTGGGAATCGAACACTGAAGCTTTCTTT.

The chain recombines TRBV10-3 with TRBJ1-4; D call uncertain. Germline-derived CDR1 and CDR2 are ENHRY and SYGVKD. The CDR3 contains 17 residues. Trimming removed 4 bases from V and 0 bases from J, with 15 bases in between. CDR3 loop: CAISGGSAGATNEKLFF. The CDR3 nucleotides read TGTGCCATCAGTGGAGGGAGCGCGGGAGCAACTAATGAAAAACTGTTTTTT.

This chain links TRBV11-1 with TRBJ1-2, with D perhaps TRBD1 (5 bases). Trimming removed 1 base at V and 4 bases at J, with 13 bases between. CDR1 is SGHAT, CDR2 FQDESV, per germline (reference sequence). The CDR3 runs to 15 residues. The CDR3 spells CASSLVAGAGYGYTF. DNA of the CDR3: TGTGCCAGCAGCTTAGTCGCCGGGGCAGGCTATGGCTACACCTTC. The full variable domain, completed using reference TRBV11-1 and TRBJ1-2, is EAEVAQSPRYKITEKSQAVAFWCDPISGHATLYWYRQILGQGPELLVQFQDESVVDDSQLPKDRFSAERLKGVDSTLKIQPAELGDSAMYLCASSLVAGAGYGYTFGSGTRLTVV.

Points on this clone: The junction differs from germline at one of its ends, possibly a read error. The genes are TRBV7-6 and TRBJ2-7; a weak D match, TRBD1 (5 bases). There are 13 residues in the CDR3. Germline values: CDR1 SGHVS, CDR2 FNYEAQ. The CDR3 DNA sequence: TGTGCCAGCAGCGTAGCAGGGTCCTACGAGCAGTACTTC. Amino acid sequence: CASSVAGSYEQYF.

The chain carries TRBV19 and TRBJ2-1; 12 bases line up with TRBD2. Germline V gene lookup returns CDR1 LNHDA and CDR2 SQIVND (reference sequence). The CDR3 consists of 17 residues. The J segment lost 0 bases and the V segment lost 5 bases, leaving 5 bases of the junction unmatched. CDR3 protein: CASSGTSGFSSYNEQFF. The CDR3 bases are TGTGCCAGTAGTGGGACTAGCGGGTTTAGCTCCTACAATGAGCAGTTCTTC.

V gene TRBV27 combines with J gene TRBJ2-7; 8 positions match TRBD1. CDR3 size: 14 residues. V was pared by 5 bases and J by 2 bases, with 5 bases of the junction left unmatched. The germline CDR1 and CDR2 sequences are MNHEY and SMNVEV (reference sequence). For the CDR3, the DNA is TGTGCCAGCAGTCTTACGACAGGGGCCTACGAGCAGTACTTC. Translation gives CASSLTTGAYEQYF.

The rearrangement uses TRBV5-4 and TRBJ1-1; D is unresolved. The CDR3 is 14 residues long. V lost 2 bases, J lost 0 bases, and 8 bases lay in between. Germline CDR1 and CDR2: SGHNT and YYREEE (reference sequence). The CDR3 DNA reads as TGTGCCAGCAGCTTCGGGCCGATGAACACTGAAGCTTTCTTT. It is translated as CASSFGPMNTEAFF.

V usage is TRBV19 and J usage is TRBJ1-2; no reliable D call. CDR1 LNHDA and CDR2 SQIVND come from the germline V gene (reference sequence). This CDR3 spans 13 amino acids. Between the trimmed V and J ends, which lost 7 bases and 4 bases, there was a span of 13 bases. This CDR3 is CASTLSDLYGYTF. The CDR3 DNA reads TGTGCCAGTACCTTGTCAGATCTCTATGGCTACACCTTC.

The chain recombines TRBV27 with TRBJ2-5; possible D gene TRBD2, 5 bases. V gave up 10 bases and J gave up 7 bases, with 25 bases separating them. Germline V CDR1 and CDR2: MNHEY, SMNVEV (reference sequence). The CDR3 has 15 residues. The CDR3 protein is CATPPGVIIRGTQYF. The CDR3 coding sequence is TGTGCCACCCCGCCCGGGGTTATAATTAGAGGGACCCAGTACTTC.

The chain employs TRBV6-1 and TRBJ2-5, with no clear D. The CDR3 has 18 amino acids. The germline V and J ends were trimmed by 4 bases and 0 bases, with 21 bases remaining between them. Germline-derived CDR1 and CDR2 are MNHNS and SASEGT. Here the CDR3 reads CASSGTWTLQPYQETQYF. In nucleotides, the CDR3 is TGTGCCAGCAGTGGGACCTGGACGTTGCAGCCATACCAAGAGACCCAGTACTTC.